These 30 T cell receptor beta chains were sequenced from one sample in a study of blood T cell repertoires in COVID-19. Profiled with immunoSEQ multiplex PCR; TCRdb holds only in-frame clones, not every one. The sample includes 150,000 to 200,000 clones, over 75% of them seen just once. Sequencing was carried out using peripheral blood. These receptors all come from a man aged 50 to 60 who had recovered from COVID-19.

The rearrangement joins TRBV4-1 to TRBJ2-7, with 8 nucleotides matching TRBD2. Trimming at V came to 5 bases and at J to 3 bases, leaving 6 bases not matched to a gene. The CDR3 covers 14 residues. Per germline, CDR1 MGHRA and CDR2 YSYEKL. CDR3 loop: CASSGFSGDYEQYF. Here the CDR3 DNA reads TGCGCCAGCAGCGGGTTTAGCGGGGACTACGAGCAGTACTTC.

DNA of the CDR3: TGCGCCAGCAGCTTGACGGCGGAGAATTCACCCCTCCACTTT. Translation gives CASSLTAENSPLHF. The chain carries TRBV5-1 and TRBJ1-6; D not resolved. This CDR3 region has 14 residues. CDR1 is SGHRS and CDR2 is YFSETQ in the germline V gene. V gave up 1 base and J gave up 7 bases, with 9 bases separating them.

This chain joins TRBV4-3 and TRBJ2-1, with a weak D call TRBD2 (6 bases). Germline V gene sequence: CDR1 LGHNA, CDR2 YSLEER. The CDR3 is made up of 15 amino acids. V shed 2 bases and J shed 7 bases, with 15 bases lying between them. CDR3 nucleotides: TGCGCCAGCAGCCAATGGGGGACTGGCAAAAATGAGCAGTTCTTC. Translated, it gives CASSQWGTGKNEQFF.

The chain recombines TRBV7-2 with TRBJ2-7; TRBD2 agrees at 12 bases. V lost 5 bases and J lost 0; bases outside the gene matches: 8. This CDR3 has 17 residues. Germline V lookup: CDR1 SGHTA, CDR2 FQGNSA. The CDR3 loop is CASSESGLAGNSYEQYF. The CDR3 DNA sequence: TGTGCCAGCAGCGAAAGCGGACTAGCGGGAAACTCCTACGAGCAGTACTTC.

The chain joins TRBV6-2 or TRBV6-3 to TRBJ2-7; 9 nucleotides agree with TRBD1. J gave up 5 bases and V 5 bases, and 10 bases lay outside the gene matches. The CDR3 loop spans 15 amino acids. Per germline, CDR1 MNHEY and CDR2 SVGEGT. CDR3 sequence reads: CASSNRDRVLHEQYF. In DNA, the CDR3 is TGTGCCAGCAGTAACCGGGACAGGGTCCTTCACGAGCAGTACTTC.

The chain recombines TRBV5-1 with TRBJ2-7; D uncertain. The CDR3 spans 13 residues. V was shortened by 2 bases and J by 5 bases, with 11 bases between the two germline ends. Germline values: CDR1 SGHRS, CDR2 YFSETQ. The CDR3, as DNA: TGCGCCAGCAGCTTCGAGAGGTTCGACGAGCAGTACTTC. Protein sequence: CASSFERFDEQYF.

CDR3 protein: CASSFRAGGEDTQYF. The CDR3 region has the DNA TGTGCCAGCAGCTTTAGGGCAGGGGGTGAGGATACGCAGTATTTT. V is TRBV5-4 and J is TRBJ2-3, with 7 bases that match TRBD1. This CDR3 comprises 15 residues. Trimming cost V 2 bases and J 6 bases; bases outside gene matches: 9. The germline gives CDR1 SGHNT, CDR2 YYREEE (reference sequence).

This sequence joins TRBV3-1 (or the pseudogene TRBV3-2) and TRBJ2-1; D not resolved. The germline V and J ends were trimmed by 1 base and 8 bases, with 18 bases remaining between them. Germline V gene data show CDR1 as LGHDT and CDR2 as YNNKEL (reference sequence). CDR3 length: 16 amino acids. The CDR3 here is CASSQGPLANGHEQFF. The CDR3 DNA reads TGTGCCAGCAGCCAAGGTCCCTTAGCCAACGGCCATGAGCAGTTCTTC.

V and J are TRBV9 and TRBJ1-2; possible D gene TRBD1, 6 bases. Trimming pared 4 bases from V and 4 bases from J, leaving 17 bases between. The CDR3 is 15 residues long. Per the germline V gene, CDR1 is SGDLS and CDR2 is YYNGEE. DNA for the CDR3: TGTGCCAGCAGCTCGCAGGGGCCAGTCGGCTATGGCTACACCTTC. Translated, it gives CASSSQGPVGYGYTF.

The J gene is TRBJ1-2, the V gene TRBV30, with 9 bases lining up with TRBD1. This CDR3 contains 15 residues. V trimming: 2 bases; J trimming: 2 bases; junction bases outside the gene matches: 6. Germline V CDR1 and CDR2: GTSNPN, SVGIG (reference sequence). The CDR3, as DNA: TGTGCCTGGAGTATAGACAGGGGGGGGAACTATGGCTACACCTTC. It yields the protein CAWSIDRGGNYGYTF.

The V gene is TRBV25-1, the J gene TRBJ1-2, with no clear D. Germline loops: CDR1 MGHDK, CDR2 SYGVNS. The CDR3 extends over 12 amino acids. V shed 6 bases and J shed 8 bases, with 13 bases lying between them. CDR3 in amino acids: CASRPEYEGYTF. In nucleotides, the CDR3 is TGTGCCAGCAGGCCCGAATACGAGGGCTACACCTTC.

The chain employs TRBV30 and TRBJ1-5; tentatively, D is TRBD1 (5 bases). The CDR3 runs to 13 residues. In germline, CDR1 is GTSNPN, CDR2 SVGIG (reference sequence). Trimming pared 3 bases from V and 6 bases from J, leaving 12 bases between. The CDR3 nucleotides read TGTGCCTGGAGCAATAGGGGTACTCAGCCCCAGCATTTT. It translates to CAWSNRGTQPQHF.

The rearrangement joins TRBV19 to TRBJ2-5; possible D gene TRBD2, 5 bases. Trimming removed 3 bases at V and 2 bases at J, with 13 bases between. Germline V gene sequence: CDR1 LNHDA, CDR2 SQIVND (reference sequence). The CDR3 has 15 amino acids. The CDR3 nucleotides are TGTGCCAGTAGTATTGGGCGGGCAAATCAAGAGACCCAGTACTTC. The encoded protein is CASSIGRANQETQYF.

The rearrangement joins TRBV5-1 to TRBJ2-1; D gene uncertain. Germline CDR1 and CDR2: SGHRS and YFSETQ. The germline V and J ends were trimmed by 5 bases and 9 bases, with 18 bases remaining between them. The CDR3 spans 14 residues. CDR3 DNA: TGCGCCAGCAGGCCCATAACGCCGGCTAGTGAGCAGTTCTTC. Translation gives CASRPITPASEQFF.

This chain links TRBV11-2 with TRBJ2-7, with 10 bases aligning to TRBD2. V lost 2 bases, J lost 0 bases, and 10 bases stayed unmatched. In germline, CDR1 is SGHAT, CDR2 FQNNGV. The CDR3 runs to 18 residues. CDR3 nucleotides: TGTGCCAGCAGCTTAAGACTAGCGGGTTTATCGGCCTCCTACGAGCAGTACTTC. Amino acids: CASSLRLAGLSASYEQYF.

The chain uses TRBV28 and TRBJ2-7; perhaps TRBD2 as D (5 bases). There are 16 residues in the CDR3. V dropped 3 bases and J dropped 0 bases, with 15 bases sitting between them. The germline V gene encodes CDR1 MDHEN and CDR2 SYDVKM. Here the CDR3 DNA reads TGTGCCAGCAGTTTTTCCCTCGCGGGCCTCTCCTACGAGCAGTACTTC. Encoded protein: CASSFSLAGLSYEQYF.

V is TRBV28 and J is TRBJ2-1; TRBD2 is a possible D gene (6 bases). Per germline, CDR1 MDHEN and CDR2 SYDVKM. Between the trimmed V and J ends, which lost 2 bases and 4 bases, there was a span of 12 bases. The CDR3 covers 15 residues. Here the CDR3 DNA reads TGTGCCAGCAGTTTAGTGCGGGATATTTACAATGAGCAGTTCTTC. Amino acid sequence: CASSLVRDIYNEQFF.

This chain links TRBV28 with TRBJ1-5, with TRBD1 matching 10 bases. Germline CDR1 is MDHEN and CDR2 is SYDVKM. With 2 bases clipped from V and 7 bases from J, the junction kept 8 bases outside the gene matches. The CDR3 is made up of 16 amino acids. In nucleotides, the CDR3 is TGTGCCAGCAGTTTAGTTGACAGGGGGCATCGGCAGCCCCAGCATTTT. Its translation is CASSLVDRGHRQPQHF.

The V call is TRBV28, the J call TRBJ2-3; 10 bases match TRBD2. The CDR3 sequence is 15 residues long. Germline V lookup: CDR1 MDHEN, CDR2 SYDVKM. V lost 8 bases, J lost 4 bases, and 9 bases stayed unmatched. CDR3 residues: CASGLAGVYADTQYF. CDR3 coding DNA: TGTGCCAGCGGTCTAGCGGGAGTCTACGCAGATACGCAGTATTTT. Looking up the rest from reference TRBV28 and TRBJ2-3 gives the full variable domain: DVKVTQSSRYLVKRTGEKVFLECVQDMDHENMFWYRQDPGLGLRLIYFSYDVKMKEKGDIPEGYSVSREKKERFSLILESASTNQTSMYLCASGLAGVYADTQYFGPGTRLTVL.

The gene calls are TRBV12-3 or TRBV12-4 and TRBJ2-1; 7 nucleotides align to TRBD1. V shed 10 bases, J shed 6 bases, and the junction held 9 bases outside the gene matches. The CDR3 loop spans 13 amino acids. This CDR3 reads CATQRGGTNEQFF. The CDR3 DNA is TGTGCCACCCAACGAGGGGGCACCAATGAGCAGTTCTTC.

This clone has a count of ten or more. CDR3 nucleotides: TGTGCCAGCAGCTTAGTTGGTGGGGCTCGCGGAGATACGCAGTATTTT. Translating it yields CASSLVGGARGDTQYF. V and J are TRBV7-9 and TRBJ2-3; possibly TRBD1 for D (5 bases). Trimming removed 1 base at V and 5 bases at J, with 16 bases between. This CDR3 is built from 16 residues. Germline V lookup: CDR1 SEHNR, CDR2 FQNEAQ (reference sequence).

The CDR3 is CASSPYLGTSGLNTGELFF. The CDR3 DNA sequence: TGTGCCAGCAGCCCTTACCTTGGGACTAGCGGGCTGAACACCGGGGAGCTGTTTTTT. V and J are TRBV3-1 (or the pseudogene TRBV3-2) and TRBJ2-2, with 12 bases matching TRBD2. The germline CDR1 and CDR2 sequences are LGHDT and YNNKEL (reference sequence). The CDR3 consists of 19 residues. J gave up 1 base and V 4 bases, and 10 bases lay outside the gene matches.

V gene TRBV5-5 combines with J gene TRBJ1-1; 7 bases line up with TRBD1. Germline CDR1 reads SGHKS; CDR2 reads YYEKEE (reference sequence). V shed 6 bases, J shed 3 bases, and the junction held 8 bases outside the gene matches. CDR3 size: 14 residues. The CDR3 is CASNRDRSDTEAFF. The CDR3 coding sequence is TGTGCCAGCAACCGGGACAGATCAGACACTGAAGCTTTCTTT.

The V call is TRBV27, the J call TRBJ2-7, with TRBD1 as a possible D gene (5 bases). V was trimmed by 6 bases and J by 6 bases, leaving 18 bases between them. The CDR3 has 14 residues. Germline CDR1 MNHEY, CDR2 SMNVEV (reference sequence). CDR3 loop: CASSKRIQETEQYF. The CDR3, as DNA: TGTGCCAGCAGCAAGCGAATACAGGAGACCGAGCAGTACTTC.

This rearrangement joins TRBV9 to TRBJ2-5; 8 nucleotides agree with TRBD2. Trimming took 3 bases from V and 5 from J; bases not matched to a gene: 3. Looked up from germline, CDR1 is SGDLS and CDR2 is YYNGEE. The CDR3 consists of 13 residues. The CDR3 loop reads CASSGGLAETQYF. CDR3 nucleotide sequence: TGTGCCAGCAGCGGAGGACTAGCTGAGACCCAGTACTTC.

This rearrangement joins TRBV19 to TRBJ1-3; a possible D gene is TRBD1 (6 bases). The CDR3 has 16 amino acids. Germline V gives CDR1 LNHDA, CDR2 SQIVND (reference sequence). Trimming stripped 7 bases from V and 0 bases from J, with 16 bases between. The CDR3, as DNA: TGTGCCAGTAAATCTTGGACAGCTGACTCTGGAAACACCATATATTTT. This encodes CASKSWTADSGNTIYF.

The gene calls are TRBV28 and TRBJ1-2; 7 bases align to TRBD1. Trimming took 8 bases from V and 4 from J; bases not matched to a gene: 7. CDR1 is MDHEN and CDR2 is SYDVKM in the germline V gene. This CDR3 region has 13 residues. CDR3 sequence reads: CASGTGEVYGYTF. Written as DNA, the CDR3 is TGTGCCAGCGGAACAGGGGAGGTCTATGGCTACACCTTC.

V is TRBV5-4 and J is TRBJ1-4, with unresolved D. Trimming cost V 1 base and J 8 bases, with 15 bases left between them. This CDR3 contains 15 residues. Germline V gene data show CDR1 as SGHNT and CDR2 as YYREEE (reference sequence). CDR3 nucleotide sequence: TGTGCCAGCAGCTTGTCCCCCGCAGGTTACGAAAAACTGTTTTTT. Translating gives CASSLSPAGYEKLFF.

The chain joins TRBV5-8 to TRBJ2-1; 11 bases are shared with TRBD2. V was pared by 0 bases and J by 9 bases, with 5 bases of the junction left unmatched. There are 15 residues in the CDR3. The germline gives CDR1 SGHTS, CDR2 YDEGEE. The CDR3 bases are TGTGCCAGCAGCTTGGAACTAGCGGGAGTTAGTGAGCAGTTCTTC. It is translated as CASSLELAGVSEQFF.

This chain connects TRBV20-1 to TRBJ1-5, with D perhaps matching TRBD1 (6 bases). Germline V lookup: CDR1 DFQATT, CDR2 SNEGSKA (reference sequence). This CDR3 is 13 amino acids long. V shed 3 bases and J shed 6 bases, with 12 bases lying between them. This CDR3 is CSASRGGGQPQHF. DNA of the CDR3: TGCAGTGCTAGTAGGGGGGGCGGTCAGCCCCAGCATTTT.